A single sample is the source of the 22 T cell receptor beta chains below, sequenced in a study of T cells in tuberculosis. The method was immunoSEQ multiplex PCR; TCRdb's version includes in-frame clones alone and lacks a portion of them. This table holds about 33,000 clones, nearly 97% found once. Material: PBMCs. The receptors derive from a donor aged 10 to 29 with latent tuberculosis or without tuberculosis infection.

V gene TRBV5-4 combines with J gene TRBJ1-6, with D possibly TRBD1 on 5 matching bases. The germline CDR1 and CDR2 sequences are SGHNT and YYREEE (reference sequence). This CDR3 is 16 amino acids long. Trimming stripped 4 bases from V and 7 bases from J, with 18 bases between. The CDR3 coding sequence is TGTGCCAGCAGCGGCGCCGGGGGGGGACGGAATTCACCCCTCCACTTT. This gives the protein CASSGAGGGRNSPLHF.

The DNA for the CDR3 is TGTGCCAGCAGTTTATCCTCTACCTACGAGCAGTACTTC. Amino acids: CASSLSSTYEQYF. The V gene is TRBV27, the J gene TRBJ2-7, with unresolved D. Trimming removed 0 bases at V and 2 bases at J, with 5 bases between. The germline V gene has CDR1 MNHEY and CDR2 SMNVEV (reference sequence). The CDR3 is 13 amino acids.

This clone was seen once. The chain combines TRBV7-9 with TRBJ2-7; 9 nucleotides match TRBD1. The CDR3 loop spans 14 amino acids. V shed 5 bases and J 2 bases; nucleotides not matched to a gene: 4. The germline V gene has CDR1 SEHNR and CDR2 FQNEAQ (reference sequence). The CDR3 region has the DNA TGTGCCAGCAGCCTGACAGGGGGGACCTACGAGCAGTACTTC. Residues: CASSLTGGTYEQYF.

V is TRBV6-1 and J is TRBJ2-1, with TRBD2 matching over 12 bases. The V gene's germline CDR1 is MNHNS and CDR2 SASEGT. This CDR3 spans 14 amino acids. V lost 5 bases, J lost 9 bases, and 5 bases stayed unmatched. The CDR3 loop is CASSPSGRALEQFF. In DNA, the CDR3 is TGTGCCAGCAGTCCTAGCGGGAGGGCCCTTGAGCAGTTCTTC.

The gene calls are TRBV2 and TRBJ2-2, with 9 bases fitting TRBD2. Trimming took 6 bases from V and 1 from J; bases not matched to a gene: 3. Germline V gene lookup returns CDR1 SNHLY and CDR2 FYNNEI. The CDR3 consists of 15 residues. CDR3 bases: TGTGCCAGCAGACTTAGCGGGAGGAACACCGGGGAGCTGTTTTTT. Its translation: CASRLSGRNTGELFF.

The rearrangement joins TRBV10-1 to TRBJ2-1; 10 nucleotides match TRBD2. In germline, CDR1 is WNHNN, CDR2 SYGVQD (reference sequence). The CDR3 runs to 15 residues. V lost 0 bases to trimming and J lost 9 bases; unmatched junction nucleotides: 5. The CDR3 sequence is CASSESSGGASEQFF. The CDR3 bases are TGCGCCAGCAGTGAGTCGAGCGGGGGGGCGAGTGAGCAGTTCTTC.

The DNA of the CDR3 is TGTGCCAGTAGTATAAAGGAGGGGGGGAATTCACCCCTCCACTTT. Translated, it gives CASSIKEGGNSPLHF. The chain uses TRBV19 and TRBJ1-6, with D tentatively TRBD1 (6 bases). V was clipped by 2 bases and J by 7 bases, with 12 bases between them. There are 15 residues in the CDR3. CDR1 and CDR2 from the germline V gene are LNHDA and SQIVND (reference sequence). The whole variable domain, filled in from reference TRBV19 and TRBJ1-6, reads DGGITQSPKYLFRKEGQNVTLSCEQNLNHDAMYWYRQDPGQGLRLIYYSQIVNDFQKGDIAEGYSVSREKKESFPLTVTSAQKNPTAFYLCASSIKEGGNSPLHFGNGTRLTVT.

The chain has TRBV6-6 and TRBJ1-5; TRBD1 matches at 8 bases. The CDR3 length is 14 residues. Trimming cost V 4 bases and J 6 bases; bases outside gene matches: 5. Germline CDR1 is MNHNY and CDR2 is SVGAGI (reference sequence). CDR3 loop: CASSSTGGGQPQHF. CDR3 DNA sequence: TGTGCCAGCAGTTCAACAGGGGGAGGTCAGCCCCAGCATTTT.

This chain connects TRBV5-1 to TRBJ2-7; D gene uncertain. There are 12 residues in the CDR3. Germline V lookup: CDR1 SGHRS, CDR2 YFSETQ. With 0 bases removed from V and 7 bases from J, the gap between germline ends came to 8 bases. The CDR3 sequence is CASSLVDEEQYF. CDR3 bases: TGCGCCAGCAGCTTGGTAGATGAGGAGCAGTACTTC. Variable domain in full (rest from reference TRBV5-1 and TRBJ2-7): KAGVTQTPRYLIKTRGQQVTLSCSPISGHRSVSWYQQTPGQGLQFLFEYFSETQRNKGNFPGRFSGRQFSNSRSEMNVSTLELGDSALYLCASSLVDEEQYFGPGTRLTVT.

This sequence joins TRBV10-3 and TRBJ2-7; 9 bases align to TRBD2. The germline gives CDR1 ENHRY, CDR2 SYGVKD. The CDR3 is 13 residues long. V lost 3 bases and J lost 6; bases outside the gene matches: 3. CDR3 in amino acids: CAISDSGSVEQYF. CDR3 nucleotides: TGTGCCATCAGTGATAGCGGGAGCGTCGAGCAGTACTTC.

The chain employs TRBV15 and TRBJ2-3; D is undetermined. V lost 3 bases and J lost 6, with 10 bases in between. The CDR3 is made up of 13 amino acids. The V gene's germline CDR1 is LNHNV and CDR2 YYDKDF (reference sequence). This chain's CDR3 is CATSSQNADTQYF. The CDR3 region has the DNA TGTGCCACCAGCAGCCAAAACGCGGATACGCAGTATTTT.

V gene TRBV5-1 combines with J gene TRBJ2-3, with TRBD2 matching 11 bases. Germline V gene data show CDR1 as SGHRS and CDR2 as YFSETQ. J was trimmed by 5 bases and V by 6 bases; bases with no gene match: 11. The CDR3 length is 16 residues. As DNA, the CDR3 is TGCGCCAGCACCCCGACTAGCGGGGTCACCCTAGATACGCAGTATTTT. This translates into CASTPTSGVTLDTQYF. The entire variable domain, with the rest obtained from reference TRBV5-1 and TRBJ2-3, is as follows: KAGVTQTPRYLIKTRGQQVTLSCSPISGHRSVSWYQQTPGQGLQFLFEYFSETQRNKGNFPGRFSGRQFSNSRSEMNVSTLELGDSALYLCASTPTSGVTLDTQYFGPGTRLTVL.

V usage is TRBV25-1 and J usage is TRBJ2-1, with TRBD2 matching 9 bases. V trimming: 5 bases; J trimming: 8 bases; junction bases outside the gene matches: 7. The CDR3 has 14 amino acids. Germline assignment: CDR1 MGHDK and CDR2 SYGVNS. In DNA, the CDR3 is TGTGCCAGCAGTCTAGCGGGAAATATAGATGAGCAGTTCTTC. Residues: CASSLAGNIDEQFF.

The V gene is TRBV6-1, the J gene TRBJ1-1; 7 nucleotides match TRBD1. The CDR3 sequence is 14 residues long. Trimming removed 5 bases from V and 4 bases from J; junction bases left unmatched: 7. CDR1 is MNHNS and CDR2 is SASEGT in the germline V gene. The CDR3 protein is CASSIPSGGTEAFF. The CDR3 DNA is TGTGCCAGCAGTATCCCGTCAGGGGGCACTGAAGCTTTCTTT.

The V call is TRBV5-5, the J call TRBJ1-2; TRBD1 is a possible D gene (6 bases). V lost 4 bases and J 1 base, leaving 14 bases between the germline ends. Germline assignment: CDR1 SGHKS and CDR2 YYEKEE (reference sequence). This CDR3 region has 15 residues. CDR3 in amino acids: CASSPTRDNNYGYTF. CDR3 DNA: TGTGCCAGCAGCCCGACCCGGGACAATAACTATGGCTACACCTTC. Full variable domain (remainder filled in from reference TRBV5-5 and TRBJ1-2): DAGVTQSPTHLIKTRGQQVTLRCSPISGHKSVSWYQQVLGQGPQFIFQYYEKEERGRGNFPDRFSARQFPNYSSELNVNALLLGDSALYLCASSPTRDNNYGYTFGSGTRLTVV.

This rearrangement joins TRBV5-4 to TRBJ2-1, with D possibly matching TRBD2 (6 bases). The germline CDR1 and CDR2 sequences are SGHNT and YYREEE (reference sequence). V was trimmed by 3 bases and J by 0 bases, leaving 16 bases between them. The CDR3 sequence is 17 residues long. The CDR3 here is CASSSELGTYSYNEQFF. CDR3 nucleotides: TGTGCCAGCAGCTCCGAACTCGGGACTTACTCCTACAATGAGCAGTTCTTC.

The CDR3 DNA reads as TGTGCCAGCAGTTCTCTAGCGATGCGGACCGACAATGAGCAGTTCTTC. It translates to CASSSLAMRTDNEQFF. The rearrangement links TRBV28 to TRBJ2-1; D is perhaps TRBD2 (6 bases). Trimming stripped 4 bases from V and 5 bases from J, with 18 bases between. Germline CDR1 reads MDHEN; CDR2 reads SYDVKM. There are 16 residues in the CDR3.

This chain connects TRBV7-6 to TRBJ2-1; TRBD2 matches at 11 bases. The CDR3 is 18 residues long. V was clipped by 5 bases and J by 1 base; unmatched bases: 10. The germline CDR1 and CDR2 sequences are SGHVS and FNYEAQ. The CDR3, as DNA: TGTGCCAGCAGCCCCGGTCTAGCGGGGGGAGAATCCTACAATGAGCAGTTCTTC. This translates into CASSPGLAGGESYNEQFF.

For the CDR3, the DNA is TGTGCCAGCAGCAGGGGGAGTAGAAACACTGAAGCTTTCTTT. It codes for CASSRGSRNTEAFF. The rearrangement uses TRBV7-3 and TRBJ1-1, with D possibly TRBD1 on 6 matching bases. This CDR3 has 14 amino acids. Trimming took off 5 bases at V and 2 bases at J, with 12 bases between the two ends. The germline V gene has CDR1 SGHTA and CDR2 FQGTGA.

J is TRBJ1-3 and V is TRBV9; TRBD1 agrees at 11 bases. V shed 4 bases and J 3 bases; nucleotides not matched to a gene: 6. The length of the CDR3 is 16 residues. From germline, CDR1 is SGDLS and CDR2 YYNGEE. This CDR3 is CASSFGTGGRGNTIYF. CDR3 DNA: TGTGCCAGCAGCTTCGGGACAGGGGGACGTGGAAACACCATATATTTT.

The chain couples TRBV5-1 to TRBJ2-1; 10 bases map to TRBD2. Germline-derived CDR1 and CDR2 are SGHRS and YFSETQ. This CDR3 has 15 residues. Trimming took 1 base from V and 8 from J; bases not matched to a gene: 6. DNA of the CDR3: TGCGCCAGCAGCTTGTATTTAGCGGGAGGCTATGAGCAGTTCTTC. Protein: CASSLYLAGGYEQFF.

The chain recombines TRBV9 with TRBJ2-1; TRBD2 might be the D (6 bases). Germline lookup yields CDR1 SGDLS and CDR2 YYNGEE. This CDR3 spans 15 amino acids. With 0 bases removed from V and 9 bases from J, the gap between germline ends came to 16 bases. The CDR3, as DNA: TGTGCCAGCAGCGTAGGAGCGGGTGAGACGGGTGAGCAGTTCTTC. It translates to CASSVGAGETGEQFF.